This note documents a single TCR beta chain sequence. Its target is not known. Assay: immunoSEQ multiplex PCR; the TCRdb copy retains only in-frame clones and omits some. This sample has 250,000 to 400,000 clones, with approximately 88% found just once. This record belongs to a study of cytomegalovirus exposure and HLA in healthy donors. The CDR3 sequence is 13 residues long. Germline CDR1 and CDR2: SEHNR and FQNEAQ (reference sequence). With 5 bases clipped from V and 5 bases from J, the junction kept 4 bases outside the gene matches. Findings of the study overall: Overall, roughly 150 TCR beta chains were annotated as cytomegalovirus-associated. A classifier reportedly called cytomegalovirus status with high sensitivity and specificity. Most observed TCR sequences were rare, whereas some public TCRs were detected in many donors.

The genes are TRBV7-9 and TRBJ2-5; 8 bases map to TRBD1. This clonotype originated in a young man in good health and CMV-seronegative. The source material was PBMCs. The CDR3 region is CASSPNRGETQYF. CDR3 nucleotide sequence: TGTGCCAGCAGCCCTAACAGGGGGGAGACCCAGTACTTC.